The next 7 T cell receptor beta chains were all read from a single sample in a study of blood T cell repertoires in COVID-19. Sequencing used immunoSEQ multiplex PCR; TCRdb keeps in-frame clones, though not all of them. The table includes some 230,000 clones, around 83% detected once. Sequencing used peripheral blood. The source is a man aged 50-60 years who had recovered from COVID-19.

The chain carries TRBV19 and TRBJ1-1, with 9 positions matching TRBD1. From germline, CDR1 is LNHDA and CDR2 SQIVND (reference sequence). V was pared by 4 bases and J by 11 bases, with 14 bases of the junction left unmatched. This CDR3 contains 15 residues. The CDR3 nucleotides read TGTGCCAGTAGTAAAACATCGACAGGGGGGTTGGCGGCTTTCTTT. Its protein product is CASSKTSTGGLAAFF. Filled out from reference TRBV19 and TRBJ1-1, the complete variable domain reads DGGITQSPKYLFRKEGQNVTLSCEQNLNHDAMYWYRQDPGQGLRLIYYSQIVNDFQKGDIAEGYSVSREKKESFPLTVTSAQKNPTAFYLCASSKTSTGGLAAFFGQGTRLTVV.

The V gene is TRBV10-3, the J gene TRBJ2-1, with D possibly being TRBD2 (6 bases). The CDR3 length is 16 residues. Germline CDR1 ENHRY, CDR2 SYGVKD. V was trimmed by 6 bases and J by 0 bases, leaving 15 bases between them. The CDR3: CAISTGLRSSYNEQFF. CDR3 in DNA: TGTGCCATCAGCACGGGACTCCGGAGCTCCTACAATGAGCAGTTCTTC.

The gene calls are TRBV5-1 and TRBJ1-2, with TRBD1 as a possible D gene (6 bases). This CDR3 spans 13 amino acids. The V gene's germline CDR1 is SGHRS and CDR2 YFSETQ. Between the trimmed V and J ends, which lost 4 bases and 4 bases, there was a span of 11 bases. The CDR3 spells CASSPDSLYGYTF. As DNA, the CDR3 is TGCGCCAGCAGCCCGGACAGCCTCTATGGCTACACCTTC.

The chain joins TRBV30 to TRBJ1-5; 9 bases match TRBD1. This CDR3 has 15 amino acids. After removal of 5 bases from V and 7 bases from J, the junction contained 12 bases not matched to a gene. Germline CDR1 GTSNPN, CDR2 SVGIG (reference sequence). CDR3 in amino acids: CAWDKDRGSKQPQHF. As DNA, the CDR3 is TGTGCCTGGGATAAAGACAGGGGGAGTAAGCAGCCCCAGCATTTT.

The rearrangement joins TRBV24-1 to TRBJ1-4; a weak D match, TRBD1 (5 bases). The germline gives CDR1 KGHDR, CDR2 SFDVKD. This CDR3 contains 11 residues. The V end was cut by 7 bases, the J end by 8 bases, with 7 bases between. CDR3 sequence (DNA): TGTGCCACCAGCAACAGGGAAAAACTGTTTTTT. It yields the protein CATSNREKLFF.

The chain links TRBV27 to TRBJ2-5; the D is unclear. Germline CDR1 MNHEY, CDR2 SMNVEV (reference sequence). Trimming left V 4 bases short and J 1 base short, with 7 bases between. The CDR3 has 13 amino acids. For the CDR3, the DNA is TGTGCCAGCAGTTCCCTCCTCCAAGAGACCCAGTACTTC. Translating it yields CASSSLLQETQYF.

The CDR3 is CASSEQANSGANVLTF. CDR3 coding DNA: TGTGCCAGCAGTGAACAGGCCAACTCTGGGGCCAACGTCCTGACTTTC. The rearrangement links TRBV6-4 to TRBJ2-6, with D possibly matching TRBD1 (5 bases). Between the trimmed V and J ends, which lost 3 bases and 0 bases, there was a span of 9 bases. This CDR3 has 16 amino acids. CDR1 is MRHNA, CDR2 SNTAGT, per germline.